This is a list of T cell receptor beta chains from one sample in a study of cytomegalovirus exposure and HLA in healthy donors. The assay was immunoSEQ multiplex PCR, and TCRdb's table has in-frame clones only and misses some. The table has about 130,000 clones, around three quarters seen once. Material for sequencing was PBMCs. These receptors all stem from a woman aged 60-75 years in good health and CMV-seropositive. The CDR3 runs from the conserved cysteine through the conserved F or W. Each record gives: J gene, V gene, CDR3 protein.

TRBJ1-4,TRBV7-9,CASSLVGQGLTNEKLFF
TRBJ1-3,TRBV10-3,CAIGTQVPGNTIYF
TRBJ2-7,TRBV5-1,CASSLYQTGRNEQYF
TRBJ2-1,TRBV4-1,CASSQTGGPYNEQFF
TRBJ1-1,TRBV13,CANSDRQGPEAFF
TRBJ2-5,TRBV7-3,CASSSGVQETQYF
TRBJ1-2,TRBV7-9,CASSSRGPVYGYTF
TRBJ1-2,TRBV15,CATSRGGHPYGYTF
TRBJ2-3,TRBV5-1,CASSSPRNRDSLLDTQYF
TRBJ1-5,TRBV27,CASSLIGRAGNQPQHF
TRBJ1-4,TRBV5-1,CASTPHGSSGNEKLFF
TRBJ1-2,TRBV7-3,CASSLSSGQGAGYTF
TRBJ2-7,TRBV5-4,CASSLATGGYYEQYF
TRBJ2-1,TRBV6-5,CASSYATGVINEQFF
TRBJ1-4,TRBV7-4,CASSLDRVATNEKLFF
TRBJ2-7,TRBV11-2,CASSPGAYEQYF
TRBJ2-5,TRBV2,CASSGQLETQYF
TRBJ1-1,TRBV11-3,CASSLGQLNTEAFF
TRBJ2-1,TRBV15,CATSNRGLAGGFYNEQFF
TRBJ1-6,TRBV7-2,CASSLVTTAYSPLHF
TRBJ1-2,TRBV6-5,CASSRQGGREGYTF
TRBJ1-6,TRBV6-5,CASRSPGTPLHF
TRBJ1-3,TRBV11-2,CASSWGQGRTGNTIYF
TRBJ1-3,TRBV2,CASSEALRGRGPGNTIYF
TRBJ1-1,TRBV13,CASSLGPYAFF
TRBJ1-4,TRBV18,CASSSGQGAQKLFF
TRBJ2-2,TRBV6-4,CASGAGTTPGELFF
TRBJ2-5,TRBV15,CATSGSPEDRGWKTQYF
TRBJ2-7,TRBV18,CASSPTAQPLYEQYF
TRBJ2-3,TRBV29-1,CSVERQGAADTQYF
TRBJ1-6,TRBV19,CASSRRDRDSSYNSPLHF
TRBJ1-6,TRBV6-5,CASKDRGAGSPLHF
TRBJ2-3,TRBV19,CASSIVVGAGLQYF
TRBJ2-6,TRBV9,CASSVAGAAGANVLTF
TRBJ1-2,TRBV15,CATSRETGNYGYTF
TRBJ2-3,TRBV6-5,CASSLPGGDTQYF
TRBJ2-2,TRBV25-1,CASTPGTGKRRTGELFF
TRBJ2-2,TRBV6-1,CASSDLGRNGNGELFF
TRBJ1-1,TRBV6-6,CASSYSATEAFF